These T cell receptor beta chains were read from a single sample in a study of blood T cell repertoires in COVID-19. TCRdb keeps only in-frame clones here, not all; method: immunoSEQ multiplex PCR. The repertoire consists of around 170,000 clones, with around 87% occurring once and the leading ten covering approximately 0.5%. The sequenced sample was peripheral blood. These receptors all come from a man in his fifties or sixties with COVID-19, enrolled during active disease. Both conserved end residues are trimmed from each CDR3. A clone size is listed for some rows: how often the clone was seen (once, few, many), or a class if it is expanded.

clone size	V gene	CDR3 protein
NA	TRBV6-1	ASSEDGYSNQPQH
few	TRBV10-3	AIGERPESSGELF
many	TRBV11-2	ASSLAQGAHEQY
NA	TRBV25-1	ASKESVMNTEAF
once	TRBV12-3/TRBV12-4	ASKSGRAGEQF
NA	TRBV11-3	ASSLGLPRQGVGRELF
NA	TRBV19	ASSTQGEAYGYT
NA	TRBV23-1	ASSRLAPSIGGPANYGYT
NA	TRBV11-2	ASSFGDSRNTEAF
NA	TRBV28	ASGGNYGYT
few	TRBV11-2	ASSLGGGAVNYGYT
once	TRBV27	ASRATGTDNQPQH
NA	TRBV15	ATSRGGHQFNEQF
NA	TRBV27	ASSGRVVSGTNYGYT
NA	TRBV5-6	ASSLRTGEYGYT
NA	TRBV19	ASRALELYNSPLH
NA	TRBV18	ASSPSLGGGYT
NA	TRBV7-2	ASSSQTGAGNTIY
NA	TRBV6-5	ASREGTANEKLF
NA	TRBV9	ASTLDQGTNTEAF